These T cell receptor beta chains were read from a single sample in a study of human T cells and chemical hapten exposure. TCRdb itself ran the RACE reads through MiXCR, one entry per CDR3 protein. Of fewer than 350,000 distinct CDR3 sequences in the sample, around 7% were seen once. The sequencing here drew on whole blood, taken in connection with sensitization to the hapten diphenylcyclopropenone (DPC). The receptors come from a man between 18 and 35 years old with alopecia areata. Some clones in this sample may be carry-over from other donors' samples. The CDR3 runs from the conserved cysteine through the conserved F or W. The order of the fields is J gene, D gene, clone size, V gene, CDR3 protein, CDR3 DNA. D genes are given only for firm matches. Rows may omit the clone size; those that give it use once, few, many or a size class.

TRBJ1-1,-,few,TRBV7-2,CASSLGDKDGPAFF,TGTGCCAGCAGCTTAGGGGACAAAGACGGACCAGCTTTCTTT
TRBJ2-5,-,many,TRBV7-2,CASSWGKNRQETQYF,TGTGCCAGCAGCTGGGGAAAAAATCGACAAGAGACCCAGTACTTC
TRBJ2-5,-,many,TRBV4-1,CASSQEPQGSAVEETQYF,TGCGCCAGCAGCCAAGAGCCACAGGGTTCAGCAGTGGAAGAGACCCAGTACTTC
TRBJ1-2,-,-,TRBV20-1,CSAAVGDYGYTF,TGCAGTGCTGCCGTCGGGGACTATGGCTACACCTTC
TRBJ2-1,TRBD1,-,TRBV7-8,CASSPDRGRNNEQFF,TGTGCCAGCAGTCCGGACAGGGGGCGAAACAATGAGCAGTTCTTC
TRBJ2-6,-,-,TRBV7-9,CASSLVVSGANVLTF,TGTGCCAGCAGCTTAGTCGTCTCTGGGGCCAACGTCCTGACTTTC
TRBJ2-5,-,-,TRBV7-2,CASSREQGPETQYF,TGTGCCAGCAGCCGAGAACAGGGTCCAGAGACCCAGTACTTC
TRBJ2-2,-,-,TRBV3-1,CASTRGGFGNTGELFF,TGTGCCAGCACCCGAGGGGGTTTCGGTAACACCGGGGAGCTGTTTTTT
TRBJ2-7,-,-,TRBV24-1,CATSADSYEQYF,TGTGCCACCAGTGCCGATTCCTACGAGCAGTACTTC
TRBJ1-4,-,-,TRBV12-3/TRBV12-4,CASSSPSGQREKLFF,TGTGCCAGCAGTTCCCCATCAGGGCAGAGAGAAAAACTGTTTTTT
TRBJ1-1,-,few,TRBV20-1,CSARGGRVKTEAFF,TGCAGTGCTAGAGGGGGCAGGGTGAAAACTGAAGCTTTCTTT
TRBJ2-2,-,many,TRBV29-1,CSALRGHRELFF,TGCAGCGCCCTACGGGGACACAGGGAGCTGTTTTTT
TRBJ1-5,-,many,TRBV7-3,CASSFGSNQPQHF,TGTGCCAGCAGCTTTGGATCTAATCAGCCCCAGCATTTT
TRBJ1-2,-,-,TRBV7-8,CASSYDQIIYGYTF,TGTGCCAGCAGCTACGATCAGATTATATATGGCTACACCTTC
TRBJ1-1,TRBD1,many,TRBV5-1,CASIGQTGTEAFF,TGCGCCAGCATTGGGCAGACAGGGACTGAAGCTTTCTTT
TRBJ1-5,-,once,TRBV12-3/TRBV12-4,CASSTGRGRIGVLVNQPQHF,TGTGCCAGCAGCACGGGACGGGGACGCATAGGGGTTCTAGTCAATCAGCCCCAGCATTTT
TRBJ2-1,TRBD2,many,TRBV4-1,CASSQEVGGGVYEQFF,TGCGCCAGCAGCCAAGAAGTGGGCGGGGGGGTCTATGAGCAGTTCTTC
TRBJ1-1,TRBD1,many,TRBV20-1,CSAPQTGAAFF,TGCAGTGCTCCCCAGACAGGGGCTGCTTTCTTT
TRBJ1-2,-,many,TRBV4-1,CASSQGEGANYGYTF,TGCGCCAGCAGCCAAGGAGAAGGAGCTAACTATGGCTACACCTTC
TRBJ2-3,-,few,TRBV7-9,CASSLGAGTGSRDTQYF,TGTGCCAGCAGCTTAGGGGCAGGGACTGGCTCCAGGGATACGCAGTATTTT
TRBJ2-7,-,few,TRBV6-5,CASSTYYSTGSEQYF,TGTGCCAGCAGCACCTACTACTCAACAGGGTCCGAGCAGTACTTC
TRBJ2-2,-,-,TRBV24-1,CATSDWDTLTGELFF,TGTGCCACCAGTGATTGGGACACTCTCACCGGGGAGCTGTTTTTT
TRBJ1-4,-,many,TRBV5-6,CASSLSRRINEKLFF,TGTGCCAGCAGCTTGAGCCGGAGAATTAATGAAAAACTGTTTTTT
TRBJ2-1,-,-,TRBV4-1,CASSPLPGRNNNEQFF,TGCGCCAGCAGCCCACTTCCGGGACGGAATAACAATGAGCAGTTCTTC